This T cell receptor (beta chain) was found in a study of blood T cell repertoires in COVID-19. About the research overall: Acute-phase and convalescent COVID-19 samples originated in the United States, Italy and Spain. T cells, B-cell-depleted T cells, or PBMCs supplied cDNA or gDNA.

As handled by the study authors: Quantification of nucleated cells was approximated via reference gene primer amplification. The data were produced by immunoSEQ multiplex PCR, yet TCRdb's version contains in-frame clones alone and is incomplete. V, J and clone size were drawn from that table, and D and trimming were deduced from the DNA. Among 200,000 or so clones listed, around four fifths were seen once. The CDR3 sequence is 14 residues long. Germline assignment: CDR1 SGHVS and CDR2 FQNEAQ. With V trimmed by 4 bases and J by 9 bases, 5 bases remained unmatched. The TCR was taken from a human donor in a cohort sampled during active COVID-19. Sequencing input: peripheral blood. V is TRBV7-8 and J is TRBJ1-6; TRBD1 aligns across 8 bases. CDR3: CASSSPGQASPLHF. The DNA of the CDR3 is TGTGCCAGCAGCTCCCCGGGACAGGCTTCACCCCTCCACTTT.